The 18 T cell receptor beta chains below come from one sample, sequenced in a study of shared clonotypes between healthy human individuals. Positively selected for CCR7, the CD45RO-negative cells used as naive CD8 cells excluded terminally differentiated effector memory CD45RA+ cells. Only in-frame clones appear in the TCRdb table, and some are missing; sequencing was by immunoSEQ multiplex PCR. The sample contains approximately 1.9 million clones, approximately 92% of which appear only once. The material sequenced was naive CD8+ T cells from PBMCs. These receptors originate from a man in his late teens or twenties in good health. Some clones in this sample may be carry-over from other donors' samples.

This clone occurred a few times. The V call is TRBV27, the J call TRBJ1-1, with a possible D match to TRBD1 (5 bases). Germline lookup yields CDR1 MNHEY and CDR2 SMNVEV (reference sequence). V was trimmed by 5 bases and J by 2 bases, leaving 9 bases between them. The CDR3 is 13 amino acids. The CDR3, as DNA: TGTGCCAGCAGTACAGGCCCAAACACTGAAGCTTTCTTT. Amino acids: CASSTGPNTEAFF.

V and J are TRBV5-6 and TRBJ2-5, with 8 positions matching TRBD1. CDR1 SGHDT and CDR2 YYEEEE come from the germline V gene. V trimming: 2 bases; J trimming: 3 bases; junction bases outside the gene matches: 6. This CDR3 spans 15 amino acids. The CDR3 sequence is CASSFLAGGEETQYF. Written as DNA, the CDR3 is TGTGCCAGCAGCTTTTTGGCAGGGGGCGAAGAGACCCAGTACTTC.

The V call is TRBV2, the J call TRBJ2-2; 11 bases agree with TRBD1. This CDR3 comprises 16 residues. The J segment lost 6 bases and the V segment lost 1 base, leaving 4 bases of the junction unmatched. Germline loops: CDR1 SNHLY, CDR2 FYNNEI. The CDR3 here is CASSEVRTGGSGELFF. For the CDR3, the DNA is TGTGCCAGCAGTGAAGTTAGGACAGGGGGCTCCGGGGAGCTGTTTTTT.

The genes are TRBV29-1 and TRBJ1-2, with TRBD1 matching 7 bases. V was pared by 7 bases and J by 4 bases, with 6 bases of the junction left unmatched. The CDR3 is 12 residues long. In germline, CDR1 is SQVTM, CDR2 ANQGSEA. The CDR3 reads CSGMTGLYGYTF. CDR3 bases: TGCAGCGGAATGACAGGGCTCTATGGCTACACCTTC.

J is TRBJ1-2 and V is TRBV9, with D possibly matching TRBD1 (5 bases). CDR1 SGDLS and CDR2 YYNGEE come from the germline V gene. The ends were cut back, 0 bases at V and 0 bases at J, with 12 bases in the middle. The CDR3 length is 16 residues. The CDR3 here is CASSVAQVPSNYGYTF. CDR3 DNA sequence: TGTGCCAGCAGCGTAGCACAGGTGCCTTCTAACTATGGCTACACCTTC.

The CDR3 spells CASSQEREGSYEQYF. The CDR3 DNA reads as TGTGCCAGCAGCCAAGAACGCGAGGGTTCCTACGAGCAGTACTTC. The chain joins TRBV4-2 to TRBJ2-7; a weak D match, TRBD2 (5 bases). CDR1 is LGHNA and CDR2 is YNFKEQ in the germline V gene. Trimming left V 0 bases short and J 1 base short, with 10 bases between. The CDR3 sequence is 15 residues long.

This rearrangement joins TRBV14 to TRBJ1-1; 9 bases agree with TRBD1. Germline lookup yields CDR1 SGHDN and CDR2 FVKESK. The CDR3 totals 15 residues. V was pared by 3 bases and J by 1 base, with 3 bases of the junction left unmatched. DNA of the CDR3: TGTGCCAGCAGCCAGGGGACAGGGAGGAACACTGAAGCTTTCTTT. This translates into CASSQGTGRNTEAFF. The full variable domain, completed using reference TRBV14 and TRBJ1-1, is EAGVTQFPSHSVIEKGQTVTLRCDPISGHDNLYWYRRVMGKEIKFLLHFVKESKQDESGMPNNRFLAERTGGTYSTLKVQPAELEDSGVYFCASSQGTGRNTEAFFGQGTRLTVV.

This clone has a single count. CDR3 residues: CSIDTGMGTGELFF. The CDR3 region has the DNA TGCAGTATCGACACGGGGATGGGCACCGGGGAGCTGTTTTTT. The chain links TRBV29-1 to TRBJ2-2, with D possibly TRBD2 on 5 matching bases. CDR3 size: 14 residues. Germline CDR1 and CDR2: SQVTM and ANQGSEA.

As for this clone: This sample includes further DNA sequences coding for the same CDR3. The CDR3, as DNA: TGCAGCACTTTACTAGCGGGAGCGTCCTACGAGCAGTACTTC. As protein: CSTLLAGASYEQYF. The V and J genes are TRBV29-1 and TRBJ2-7; TRBD2 matches 11 bases. V was clipped by 8 bases and J by 1 base; unmatched bases: 7. CDR1 and CDR2 (germline): SQVTM, ANQGSEA. This CDR3 is built from 14 residues.

This chain connects TRBV2 to TRBJ2-7, with 9 bases fitting TRBD2. Germline V gene sequence: CDR1 SNHLY, CDR2 FYNNEI. The trim removed 4 bases at V and 4 bases at J, leaving 5 bases unmatched. This CDR3 comprises 14 residues. CDR3 loop: CASSVGLASYEQYF. The CDR3 DNA follows: TGTGCCAGCAGTGTGGGACTAGCTAGTTACGAGCAGTACTTC.

The V call is TRBV28, the J call TRBJ2-2, with D possibly matching TRBD2 (5 bases). CDR1 is MDHEN and CDR2 is SYDVKM in the germline V gene. V gave up 7 bases and J gave up 3 bases, with 12 bases separating them. This CDR3 is 14 amino acids long. In nucleotides, the CDR3 is TGTGCCAGCAATGAAGGGCGGGACACCGGGGAGCTGTTTTTT. Translated, it gives CASNEGRDTGELFF.

This clone came up once. This sample also contains other DNA sequences that code for the same CDR3. The chain has TRBV28 and TRBJ2-7, with TRBD1 identical over 9 bases. Germline lookup yields CDR1 MDHEN and CDR2 SYDVKM. The CDR3 is made up of 14 amino acids. V was pared by 5 bases and J by 3 bases, with 5 bases of the junction left unmatched. The CDR3: CASSVGQGGYEQYF. CDR3 nucleotides: TGTGCCAGCAGTGTGGGACAGGGAGGCTACGAGCAGTACTTC.

Of note for this clone: Distinct nucleotide sequences in the sample also encode this CDR3. The rearrangement joins TRBV6-5 to TRBJ1-1; possible D gene TRBD1, 6 bases. The ends were cut back, 6 bases at V and 1 base at J, with 12 bases in the middle. CDR3 size: 14 residues. The V gene's germline CDR1 is MNHEY and CDR2 SVGAGI. As DNA, the CDR3 is TGTGCCAGCAGCCCGGGGGGCCCGAACACTGAAGCTTTCTTT. This sequence encodes CASSPGGPNTEAFF.

The chain carries TRBV28 and TRBJ2-7; no firm D call. CDR1 and CDR2 from the germline V gene are MDHEN and SYDVKM. V lost 4 bases, J lost 9 bases, and 13 bases lay in between. The CDR3 is 12 residues long. CDR3 coding DNA: TGTGCCAGCAGTTCCCCCTGGTGGGGGCAGTACTTC. Translating gives CASSSPWWGQYF. The full variable domain, in which reference TRBV28 and TRBJ2-7 provide the parts outside the CDR3, is DVKVTQSSRYLVKRTGEKVFLECVQDMDHENMFWYRQDPGLGLRLIYFSYDVKMKEKGDIPEGYSVSREKKERFSLILESASTNQTSMYLCASSSPWWGQYFGPGTRLTVT.

The V and J genes are TRBV7-9 and TRBJ2-1, with a tentative D call TRBD2 (6 bases). Germline V CDR1 and CDR2: SEHNR, FQNEAQ (reference sequence). This CDR3 comprises 17 residues. The germline V and J ends were trimmed by 1 base and 5 bases, with 18 bases remaining between them. CDR3: CASSLGSAGFGNNEQFF. CDR3 in DNA: TGTGCCAGCAGCTTAGGGTCGGCGGGGTTTGGGAACAATGAGCAGTTCTTC.

The chain employs TRBV27 and TRBJ2-7; 8 bases fit TRBD2. The length of the CDR3 is 14 residues. Germline V gene data show CDR1 as MNHEY and CDR2 as SMNVEV (reference sequence). Trimming took 8 bases from V and 4 from J; bases not matched to a gene: 10. The CDR3 loop reads CASAQRSGMYEQYF. CDR3 DNA: TGTGCCAGCGCCCAGCGTAGCGGGATGTACGAGCAGTACTTC.

The V call is TRBV5-6, the J call TRBJ1-1; D gene unclear. The germline V gene has CDR1 SGHDT and CDR2 YYEEEE. The V end lost 2 bases, the J end lost 5 bases, and 10 bases lay between the germline ends. This CDR3 has 13 residues. DNA of the CDR3: TGTGCCAGCAGCTTTCAAGGGTGGACTGAAGCTTTCTTT. Translated: CASSFQGWTEAFF.

The rearrangement links TRBV6-4 to TRBJ1-4, with TRBD1 matching over 10 bases. This CDR3 is 15 amino acids long. V trimming: 4 bases; J trimming: 8 bases; junction bases outside the gene matches: 7. Germline-derived CDR1 and CDR2 are MRHNA and SNTAGT. The CDR3 DNA reads TGTGCCAGCAGTGGGAAAGGACAGGGGGGAGAAAAACTGTTTTTT. It encodes CASSGKGQGGEKLFF.